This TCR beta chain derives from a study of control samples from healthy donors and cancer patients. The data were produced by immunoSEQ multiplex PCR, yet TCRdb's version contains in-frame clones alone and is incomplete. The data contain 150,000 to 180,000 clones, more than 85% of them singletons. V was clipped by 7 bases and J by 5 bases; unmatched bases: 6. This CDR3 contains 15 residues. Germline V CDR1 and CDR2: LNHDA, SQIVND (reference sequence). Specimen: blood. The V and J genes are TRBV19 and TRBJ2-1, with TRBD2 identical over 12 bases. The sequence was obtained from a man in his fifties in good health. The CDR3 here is CASTALAGGDNEQFF. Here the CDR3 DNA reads TGTGCCAGTACCGCCCTAGCGGGAGGGGACAATGAGCAGTTCTTC.